One sample yielded the 15 T cell receptor beta chains listed below, sequenced in a study of T cell responses to AZD1222 COVID-19 vaccine. The protocol was immunoSEQ multiplex PCR, while the TCRdb copy is restricted to in-frame clones and leaves out a portion. Of about 150,000 clones listed, about 89% were seen once; the top ten hold 8% to 10%. The sequencing here drew on peripheral blood, taken 28 days after the second AZD1222 dose. These TCRs come from an adult who received the AZD1222 COVID-19 vaccine.

The chain couples TRBV15 to TRBJ2-3, with D unclear. Germline CDR1 is LNHNV and CDR2 is YYDKDF (reference sequence). This CDR3 comprises 16 residues. Trimming removed 0 bases at V and 2 bases at J, with 12 bases between. As DNA, the CDR3 is TGTGCCACCAGCAGAGATCTTGAGCAGTACACAGATACGCAGTATTTT. It specifies CATSRDLEQYTDTQYF.

The chain is built from TRBV10-3 and TRBJ1-1, with D unresolved. In germline, CDR1 is ENHRY, CDR2 SYGVKD. V dropped 0 bases and J dropped 5 bases, with 16 bases sitting between them. There are 16 residues in the CDR3. The CDR3 is CAISESMVLLRTEAFF. CDR3 in DNA: TGTGCCATCAGTGAGTCGATGGTCCTTTTGAGGACTGAAGCTTTCTTT.

This chain connects TRBV4-3 to TRBJ2-7; 7 nucleotides agree with TRBD2. Germline lookup yields CDR1 LGHNA and CDR2 YSLEER. This CDR3 has 16 residues. Losses at the gene ends were 0 bases for V and 4 bases for J; bases not matched to a gene: 9. This chain's CDR3 is CASSQDPRSSGYEQYF. CDR3 sequence (DNA): TGCGCCAGCAGCCAAGACCCTCGGTCTAGCGGATACGAGCAGTACTTC.

The chain is built from TRBV30 and TRBJ1-3, with 8 bases fitting TRBD1. This CDR3 has 16 amino acids. Germline assignment: CDR1 GTSNPN and CDR2 SVGIG (reference sequence). Losses at the gene ends were 3 bases for V and 0 bases for J; bases not matched to a gene: 7. In DNA, the CDR3 is TGTGCCTGGAGCCTAGGGACAGGCAACTCTGGAAACACCATATATTTT. This codes for CAWSLGTGNSGNTIYF.

V gene TRBV27 combines with J gene TRBJ2-1; 8 bases map to TRBD1. This CDR3 is built from 15 residues. Trimming at V came to 5 bases and at J to 7 bases, leaving 10 bases not matched to a gene. Germline values: CDR1 MNHEY, CDR2 SMNVEV (reference sequence). This chain's CDR3 is CASSTGGYRGNEQFF. The CDR3 DNA reads as TGTGCCAGCAGTACCGGCGGGTACAGGGGGAATGAGCAGTTCTTC.

The chain combines TRBV5-1 with TRBJ2-2, with a weak D call TRBD1 (6 bases). The CDR3 has 16 residues. The germline gives CDR1 SGHRS, CDR2 YFSETQ. The ends were cut back, 1 base at V and 8 bases at J, with 18 bases in the middle. The CDR3 bases are TGCGCCAGCAGCTTGAAGGCTGGGGACATGACGGGGGAGCTGTTTTTT. Protein product: CASSLKAGDMTGELFF. The variable domain in full, with the rest retrieved from reference TRBV5-1 and TRBJ2-2, is KAGVTQTPRYLIKTRGQQVTLSCSPISGHRSVSWYQQTPGQGLQFLFEYFSETQRNKGNFPGRFSGRQFSNSRSEMNVSTLELGDSALYLCASSLKAGDMTGELFFGEGSRLTVL.

This clone was observed a single time. This chain connects TRBV7-8 to TRBJ1-2, with TRBD1 as a possible D gene (5 bases). CDR1 and CDR2 (germline): SGHVS, FQNEAQ. V was trimmed by 1 base and J by 2 bases, leaving 17 bases between them. The CDR3 has 17 amino acids. The CDR3 DNA reads as TGTGCCAGCAGCTTAGGAAACACCCGGGGGGTAAACTATGGCTACACCTTC. As protein: CASSLGNTRGVNYGYTF.

This clone was observed a handful of times. The chain is built from TRBV9 and TRBJ2-1; D uncertain. This CDR3 is built from 14 residues. Germline CDR1 SGDLS, CDR2 YYNGEE. The V and J ends lost 4 bases and 2 bases respectively, with 10 bases between them. The CDR3 bases are TGTGCCAGCAGCCGGGCGGATACCTACAATGAGCAGTTCTTC. As protein: CASSRADTYNEQFF.

V and J are TRBV3-1 (or the pseudogene TRBV3-2) and TRBJ1-3; D remains unclear. Per germline, CDR1 LGHDT and CDR2 YNNKEL (reference sequence). V was cut by 3 bases and J by 1 base, with 10 bases left in between. The CDR3 spans 15 residues. The CDR3 loop reads CASSQSQLSGNTIYF. The DNA of the CDR3 is TGTGCCAGCAGCCAGAGCCAGCTTTCTGGAAACACCATATATTTT.

This rearrangement joins TRBV27 to TRBJ2-2; D is unresolved. Deletions cut 4 bases from V and 2 bases from J, with 5 bases between. From germline, CDR1 is MNHEY and CDR2 SMNVEV (reference sequence). This CDR3 is 13 amino acids long. In DNA, the CDR3 is TGTGCCAGCAGTTCAGTAAACACCGGGGAGCTGTTTTTT. Its protein is CASSSVNTGELFF.

This chain connects TRBV2 to TRBJ2-7; D perhaps matches TRBD1 (5 bases). Germline-derived CDR1 and CDR2 are SNHLY and FYNNEI. The length of the CDR3 is 14 residues. V gave up 2 bases and J gave up 3 bases, with 11 bases separating them. In DNA form, the CDR3 reads TGTGCCAGCAGTGAACAGGGTGGGAACTACGAGCAGTACTTC. This encodes CASSEQGGNYEQYF.

Only one count was recorded for this clone. The chain joins TRBV28 to TRBJ1-2; no firm D call. CDR3 length equals 13 residues. The V end was cut by 5 bases, the J end by 6 bases, with 13 bases between. CDR1 MDHEN and CDR2 SYDVKM come from the germline V gene. The CDR3 spells CASSPRRADGYTF. CDR3 nucleotides: TGTGCCAGCAGTCCCCGGAGGGCGGATGGCTACACCTTC.

The chain links TRBV28 to TRBJ2-7; D possibly corresponds to TRBD2 (5 bases). The V end was cut by 1 base, the J end by 3 bases, with 16 bases between. This CDR3 has 16 amino acids. Germline CDR1 is MDHEN and CDR2 is SYDVKM. Here the CDR3 reads CASSLSLPGFRYEQYF. The CDR3 region has the DNA TGTGCCAGCAGTTTATCTCTTCCGGGGTTTCGCTACGAGCAGTACTTC.

V usage is TRBV5-1 and J usage is TRBJ2-3, with a tentative D call TRBD2 (5 bases). CDR3 size: 14 residues. Looked up from germline, CDR1 is SGHRS and CDR2 is YFSETQ. V lost 2 bases to trimming and J lost 3 bases, with 10 bases between them. CDR3 DNA: TGCGCCAGCAGCTTACCTAGCTCAACAGATACGCAGTATTTT. Translated, it gives CASSLPSSTDTQYF.

This sequence joins TRBV6-5 and TRBJ2-4, with 7 bases fitting TRBD2. The CDR3 is 14 residues long. Germline trimming cut 6 bases from V and 7 bases from J; bases unmatched to any gene: 9. Germline-derived CDR1 and CDR2 are MNHEY and SVGAGI. The CDR3, as DNA: TGTGCCAGCAGCCAGACTAGCAGCCAGAACATTCAGTACTTC. Protein product: CASSQTSSQNIQYF.